The 32 T cell receptor beta chains in this list originate from one sample, sequenced in a study of T cells in Graves' hyperthyroidism and ophthalmopathy. Amplification targeted TCR beta CDR3 regions from RNA transcripts. With the HTBI primer set, the TCR CDR3 went through a first round of RT-PCR. TCRdb ran MiXCR on the multiplex PCR reads and lists one entry per CDR3 protein. The repertoire holds roughly 380,000 distinct CDR3 sequences, with about a fifth as singletons. Sequenced input: blood. The receptors here all came from a woman under 30 with Graves' hyperthyroidism.

At least ten counts were recorded for this clonotype. This rearrangement joins TRBV2 to TRBJ1-3; a weak D match, TRBD1 (5 bases). Trimming took off 6 bases at V and 6 bases at J, with 18 bases between the two ends. This CDR3 has 15 residues. Germline assignment: CDR1 SNHLY and CDR2 FYNNEI. The CDR3 reads CASSPTGGGINTIYF. The CDR3 DNA reads as TGTGCCAGCAGCCCCACAGGTGGAGGGATAAACACCATATATTTT.

This clonotype was found many times. The chain combines TRBV11-2 with TRBJ2-2; 14 bases are a match to TRBD2. Germline-derived CDR1 and CDR2 are SGHAT and FQNNGV. The CDR3 runs 16 residues. J was trimmed by 4 bases and V by 5 bases; bases with no gene match: 3. CDR3 protein: CASSTGLAGGTGELFF. The CDR3, as DNA: TGTGCCAGCAGCACCGGACTAGCGGGGGGCACCGGGGAGCTGTTTTTT.

CDR3 region: CASSPQRGGYEQYF. The CDR3 coding sequence is TGTGCCAGCAGCCCCCAGCGGGGGGGTTACGAGCAGTACTTC. The chain employs TRBV11-1 and TRBJ2-7; 10 nucleotides align to TRBD2. V shed 5 bases, J shed 4 bases, and the junction held 5 bases outside the gene matches. Germline values: CDR1 SGHAT, CDR2 FQDESV (reference sequence). The CDR3 runs to 14 residues.

This clonotype was observed at least ten times. V usage is TRBV11-2 and J usage is TRBJ1-1, with TRBD1 matching over 8 bases. The CDR3 runs to 16 residues. Trimming at V came to 5 bases and at J to 3 bases, leaving 11 bases not matched to a gene. The V gene's germline CDR1 is SGHAT and CDR2 FQNNGV. Here the CDR3 DNA reads TGTGCCAGCAGCCCAGGGGGCTGGTATTTGGACACTGAAGCTTTCTTT. Residues: CASSPGGWYLDTEAFF.

This clonotype was seen repeatedly, ten times or more. The CDR3 loop is CASSENTDTQYF. As DNA, the CDR3 is TGTGCCAGCAGTGAAAACACAGATACGCAGTATTTT. The chain combines TRBV6-1 with TRBJ2-3; D gene uncertain. V gave up 2 bases and J gave up 2 bases, with 2 bases separating them. Germline assignment: CDR1 MNHNS and CDR2 SASEGT. This CDR3 comprises 12 residues.

There are many counts of this clonotype. The chain is built from TRBV6-2 or TRBV6-3 and TRBJ2-7; D gene ambiguous. The germline V and J ends were trimmed by 5 bases and 3 bases, with 5 bases remaining between them. Germline loops: CDR1 MNHEY, CDR2 SVGEGT. The CDR3 extends over 11 amino acids. CDR3 sequence (DNA): TGTGCCAGCAGTGCTTACTACGAGCAGTACTTC. Its translation is CASSAYYEQYF.

The V call is TRBV30, the J call TRBJ1-2; D is possibly TRBD1 (5 bases). This CDR3 has 13 amino acids. The V end was cut by 6 bases, the J end by 2 bases, with 13 bases between. Germline V lookup: CDR1 GTSNPN, CDR2 SVGIG (reference sequence). CDR3 protein: CACKGDVNYGYTF. The CDR3 region has the DNA TGTGCCTGTAAAGGGGACGTCAACTATGGCTACACCTTC.

The chain uses TRBV6-1 and TRBJ2-7; maybe TRBD2 (5 bases). Germline V gene sequence: CDR1 MNHNS, CDR2 SASEGT. This CDR3 has 13 amino acids. Trimming removed 6 bases from V and 3 bases from J, with 12 bases in between. CDR3 loop: CASRRGRDYEQYF. CDR3 bases: TGTGCCAGCAGACGTGGCCGGGACTACGAGCAGTACTTC.

This clonotype was seen repeatedly, ten times or more. The V gene is TRBV5-1, the J gene TRBJ1-3; unclear D gene. Trimming took off 0 bases at V and 8 bases at J, with 12 bases between the two ends. Per the germline V gene, CDR1 is SGHRS and CDR2 is YFSETQ. The CDR3 contains 14 residues. The CDR3 DNA follows: TGCGCCAGCAGCTTGGCCGACTCAGCGGACACCATATATTTT. Encoded protein: CASSLADSADTIYF. Together with reference TRBV5-1 and TRBJ1-3, the CDR3 gives the full variable domain: KAGVTQTPRYLIKTRGQQVTLSCSPISGHRSVSWYQQTPGQGLQFLFEYFSETQRNKGNFPGRFSGRQFSNSRSEMNVSTLELGDSALYLCASSLADSADTIYFGEGSWLTVV.

This clonotype was seen many times. This chain links TRBV12-3 or TRBV12-4 with TRBJ1-1, with D possibly matching TRBD1 (6 bases). With 6 bases removed from V and 3 bases from J, the gap between germline ends came to 14 bases. The CDR3 runs 14 residues. The CDR3 protein is CASSPWPGDTEAFF. The CDR3 DNA follows: TGTGCCAGCAGCCCCTGGCCAGGGGACACTGAAGCTTTCTTT.

There are many counts of this clonotype. The chain links TRBV11-2 to TRBJ2-4; the D gene could be TRBD1 or TRBD2 (6 bases each). V was shortened by 5 bases and J by 1 base, with 27 bases between the two germline ends. The CDR3 consists of 20 residues. Germline V gene sequence: CDR1 SGHAT, CDR2 FQNNGV. The CDR3 reads CASSQTGRTEGHPAKNIQYF. The CDR3 DNA follows: TGTGCCAGCAGCCAAACGGGGAGGACAGAGGGCCACCCTGCCAAAAACATTCAGTACTTC.

This clonotype was counted ten times or more. DNA for the CDR3: TGTGCCAGCAGAACTACAGGTACCCGCCACGAGCAGTACTTC. Amino acids: CASRTTGTRHEQYF. The J gene is TRBJ2-7, the V gene TRBV6-5; perhaps TRBD1 as D (5 bases). In germline, CDR1 is MNHEY, CDR2 SVGAGI. Trimming pared 6 bases from V and 5 bases from J, leaving 17 bases between. The CDR3 runs to 14 residues.

V usage is TRBV28 and J usage is TRBJ2-5, with 13 bases aligning to TRBD2. The CDR3 length is 17 residues. Germline V gene lookup returns CDR1 MDHEN and CDR2 SYDVKM. The V gene end was trimmed by 4 bases and the J gene end by 5 bases; junction bases not matched to a gene: 10. CDR3 bases: TGTGCCAGCAGTTCCTCCCGGACTAGCGGGAGCTGGGAGACCCAGTACTTC. It encodes CASSSSRTSGSWETQYF.

The V gene is TRBV28, the J gene TRBJ1-1; D unclear. Deletions cut 1 base from V and 4 bases from J, with 10 bases between. This CDR3 contains 14 residues. In germline, CDR1 is MDHEN, CDR2 SYDVKM. The CDR3 spells CASSLLGGSTEAFF. For the CDR3, the DNA is TGTGCCAGCAGTTTATTGGGCGGGTCCACTGAAGCTTTCTTT. Based on the CDR3 plus reference TRBV28 and TRBJ1-1, the full variable domain is DVKVTQSSRYLVKRTGEKVFLECVQDMDHENMFWYRQDPGLGLRLIYFSYDVKMKEKGDIPEGYSVSREKKERFSLILESASTNQTSMYLCASSLLGGSTEAFFGQGTRLTVV.

This clonotype was observed at least ten times. The V call is TRBV20-1, the J call TRBJ2-2; 7 nucleotides align to TRBD1. Germline CDR1 is DFQATT and CDR2 is SNEGSKA (reference sequence). This CDR3 region has 14 residues. After removal of 3 bases from V and 4 bases from J, the junction contained 5 bases not matched to a gene. DNA of the CDR3: TGCAGTGCTAGGGGGACAGACCCCACCGGGGAGCTGTTTTTT. Translating it yields CSARGTDPTGELFF.

This clonotype showed up many times. The chain carries TRBV7-3 and TRBJ2-5; D uncertain. The germline gives CDR1 SGHTA, CDR2 FQGTGA. The CDR3 extends over 13 amino acids. Deletions cut 1 base from V and 5 bases from J, with 8 bases between. The CDR3 spells CASSLISGETQYF. In nucleotides, the CDR3 is TGTGCCAGCAGCTTAATATCCGGCGAGACCCAGTACTTC.

This clonotype was seen a few times. The gene calls are TRBV20-1 and TRBJ2-5; D is ambiguous. Germline V CDR1 and CDR2: DFQATT, SNEGSKA (reference sequence). CDR3 length equals 15 residues. The V end lost 0 bases, the J end lost 2 bases, and 13 bases lay between the germline ends. The CDR3 reads CSARDLRTAQETQYF. In DNA form, the CDR3 reads TGCAGTGCTAGAGATTTGCGGACGGCACAAGAGACCCAGTACTTC.

This clonotype was counted at least ten times. The gene calls are TRBV5-1 and TRBJ2-5; a weak D match, TRBD1 (5 bases). V lost 0 bases and J lost 5, with 11 bases in between. The germline gives CDR1 SGHRS, CDR2 YFSETQ. The CDR3 has 14 residues. The CDR3 loop is CASSLEDRGETQYF. The DNA of the CDR3 is TGCGCCAGCAGCTTGGAAGATAGGGGCGAGACCCAGTACTTC. The variable domain in full, with the rest retrieved from reference TRBV5-1 and TRBJ2-5, is KAGVTQTPRYLIKTRGQQVTLSCSPISGHRSVSWYQQTPGQGLQFLFEYFSETQRNKGNFPGRFSGRQFSNSRSEMNVSTLELGDSALYLCASSLEDRGETQYFGPGTRLLVL.

The table lists this clonotype with a few counts. V and J are TRBV6-2 or TRBV6-3 and TRBJ1-1; D not certain. The CDR3 is 13 amino acids. The germline V gene has CDR1 MNHEY and CDR2 SVGEGT. Trimming shortened V by 6 bases and J by 3 bases, and 11 bases separated the two germline ends. The chain's CDR3 is CASSPTRYTEAFF. DNA of the CDR3: TGTGCCAGCAGCCCCACCAGATACACTGAAGCTTTCTTT.

This clonotype was counted at least ten times. The chain recombines TRBV5-1 with TRBJ1-2; 7 nucleotides match TRBD1. With 3 bases clipped from V and 6 bases from J, the junction kept 8 bases outside the gene matches. The CDR3 runs to 14 residues. CDR1 and CDR2 from the germline V gene are SGHRS and YFSETQ. CDR3 protein: CASSYGQVTHGYTF. The CDR3 nucleotides read TGCGCCAGCAGCTACGGACAGGTTACGCATGGCTACACCTTC.

This clonotype was counted at least ten times. This rearrangement joins TRBV6-1 to TRBJ2-5, with D uncertain. The germline CDR1 and CDR2 sequences are MNHNS and SASEGT. CDR3 length equals 14 residues. The germline V and J ends were trimmed by 4 bases and 3 bases, with 12 bases remaining between them. The chain's CDR3 is CASSVKRVEETQYF. DNA of the CDR3: TGTGCCAGCAGTGTGAAAAGGGTGGAAGAGACCCAGTACTTC.

J is TRBJ2-7 and V is TRBV12-3 or TRBV12-4, with D perhaps assigned TRBD1 or TRBD2 (5 bases each). V dropped 8 bases and J dropped 2 bases, with 19 bases sitting between them. The CDR3 totals 15 residues. The CDR3 region has the DNA TGTGCCAGCGGCGACCGGGACCGTGGGCCCTACGAGCAGTACTTC. It yields the protein CASGDRDRGPYEQYF.

In its sample, this clonotype was seen many times. This chain links TRBV7-3 with TRBJ1-5, with D possibly being TRBD1 (5 bases). Trimming removed 5 bases from V and 6 bases from J, with 11 bases in between. This CDR3 is 13 amino acids long. The V gene's germline CDR1 is SGHTA and CDR2 FQGTGA. CDR3 amino acids: CASSPGFGQPQHF. Written as DNA, the CDR3 is TGTGCCAGCAGCCCAGGGTTCGGTCAGCCCCAGCATTTT.

Many counts were recorded for this clonotype. The chain has TRBV5-1 and TRBJ1-2; 11 nucleotides line up with TRBD1. CDR1 is SGHRS and CDR2 is YFSETQ in the germline V gene. J gave up 7 bases and V 4 bases, and 3 bases lay outside the gene matches. The CDR3 contains 13 residues. In DNA, the CDR3 is TGCGCCAGCAGCGCTGGGACAGGGGGTGGCTACACCTTC. It specifies CASSAGTGGGYTF.

This clonotype has at least ten counts. The V gene is TRBV10-3, the J gene TRBJ2-5, with D possibly being TRBD2 (5 bases). Germline-derived CDR1 and CDR2 are ENHRY and SYGVKD. With 5 bases removed from V and 2 bases from J, the gap between germline ends came to 24 bases. This CDR3 comprises 18 residues. CDR3 nucleotides: TGTGCCATCAGTCCGACCGGGAAGTTTGGCAGAGTACAAGAGACCCAGTACTTC. Translated: CAISPTGKFGRVQETQYF.

This clonotype was recorded at least ten times. This chain uses TRBV7-9 with TRBJ1-1; unclear D gene. V was trimmed by 2 bases and J by 1 base, leaving 11 bases between them. CDR3 length: 15 amino acids. Germline V gene data show CDR1 as SEHNR and CDR2 as FQNEAQ (reference sequence). For the CDR3, the DNA is TGTGCCAGCAGCTTATCAGCAAGGGCGAACACTGAAGCTTTCTTT. The encoded protein is CASSLSARANTEAFF.

This clonotype was found many times. The chain combines TRBV6-5 with TRBJ1-5; 8 positions match TRBD1. Germline loops: CDR1 MNHEY, CDR2 SVGAGI. Trimming cost V 4 bases and J 2 bases; bases outside gene matches: 10. This CDR3 has 17 residues. CDR3 in amino acids: CASSSGRGQGGNQPQHF. CDR3 bases: TGTGCCAGCAGTTCGGGACGCGGACAGGGCGGCAATCAGCCCCAGCATTTT.

This clonotype was counted at least ten times. The V gene is TRBV6-1, the J gene TRBJ1-5; 7 positions match TRBD1. Germline V gene lookup returns CDR1 MNHNS and CDR2 SASEGT. The V and J ends lost 6 bases and 4 bases, in that order; junction bases with no gene match: 9. This CDR3 comprises 15 residues. The CDR3 loop reads CASRGLGQRNQPQHF. The CDR3 coding sequence is TGTGCCAGCAGAGGCTTGGGACAGAGGAATCAGCCCCAGCATTTT.

The rearrangement links TRBV4-1 to TRBJ2-7; either TRBD1 or TRBD2 may fit D (5 bases each). The V gene lost 1 base and the J gene lost 2 bases, with 15 bases spanning the gap. Germline-derived CDR1 and CDR2 are MGHRA and YSYEKL. The CDR3 contains 16 residues. The CDR3 nucleotides are TGCGCCAGCAGCCAAGTCCCCCGGGGCAGAACCTACGAGCAGTACTTC. Amino acid sequence: CASSQVPRGRTYEQYF.

The table lists this clonotype with many counts. Compared with germline, one end of the junction differs, possibly owing to a read error. The genes are TRBV6-5 and TRBJ1-2; D is ambiguous. The V gene's germline CDR1 is MNHEY and CDR2 SVGAGI. The length of the CDR3 is 13 residues. CDR3 amino acids: CASSHSSNYGYTF. The DNA for the CDR3 is TGTGCCAGCAGTCACTCCTCTAACTATGGCTACACCTTC.

There are many counts of this clonotype. V usage is TRBV6-2 or TRBV6-3 and J usage is TRBJ1-1, with 7 nucleotides matching TRBD1. Trimming took 6 bases from V and 10 from J; bases not matched to a gene: 14. Looked up from germline, CDR1 is MNHEY and CDR2 is SVGEGT. The CDR3 consists of 14 residues. CDR3 amino acids: CASRSSTDRVRAFF. CDR3 bases: TGTGCCAGCAGATCATCCACCGACAGGGTACGAGCTTTCTTT.

Many counts were recorded for this clonotype. This chain links TRBV5-1 with TRBJ2-7, with a possible D match to TRBD1 (6 bases). The CDR3 sequence is 15 residues long. V dropped 0 bases and J dropped 0 bases, with 10 bases sitting between them. Germline V gene lookup returns CDR1 SGHRS and CDR2 YFSETQ. The CDR3 region is CASSLGDTLSYEQYF. CDR3 sequence (DNA): TGCGCCAGCAGCTTGGGGGACACCCTCTCCTACGAGCAGTACTTC.